This TCR beta chain was profiled in a study of blood T cells in healthy people across ages. A second PCR, run for about 7 to 12 cycles, used a sample-barcoded 5' primer plus a J-beta primer mix. TCRdb reanalysed the 5' RACE reads using MiXCR and keeps one entry per CDR3 protein. The sample lists about 640,000 distinct CDR3 sequences, around 41% occurring once. As regards this clonotype: The junction departs from the called germline gene at one end, perhaps through a read error.

Germline CDR1 is SGHTA and CDR2 is FQGNSA. The CDR3 extends over 15 amino acids. The sequencing input was blood. V and J are TRBV7-2 and TRBJ2-1; 7 nucleotides line up with TRBD1. This TCR came from a man of 80 years or more in good health. CDR3 nucleotide sequence: TGTGCCGGCAGCTCCCGGGACAGAGTATACAATGAGCAGTTCTTC. Residues: CAGSSRDRVYNEQFF.